This TCR beta chain was profiled in a study of cytomegalovirus exposure and HLA in healthy donors. Regarding the study as a whole: Further analysis was carried out later, and it showed several of the most significant clusters appearing linked to common viral pathogens.

Concerning this clone: Its antigen remains unknown. The sample holds other DNA sequences that translate to the same CDR3.

Primers for the PCR totalled 60 Vbeta and 13 Jbeta. Clones were sequenced by immunoSEQ multiplex PCR, and TCRdb holds only the in-frame ones, with some missing. This sample has approximately 110,000 clones, with 74% found just once. The ends lost 3 bases at V and 0 bases at J; junction bases unmatched: 2. The CDR3 spans 14 residues. Germline CDR1 is KGHSH and CDR2 is LQKENI. V and J are TRBV18 and TRBJ2-7; 7 bases line up with TRBD1. The TCR was taken from a woman in her forties or fifties in good health and CMV-seropositive. What was sequenced was PBMCs. CDR3 amino acids: CASSPGTASYEQYF. The CDR3 region has the DNA TGTGCCAGCTCACCCGGGACAGCCTCCTACGAGCAGTACTTC.